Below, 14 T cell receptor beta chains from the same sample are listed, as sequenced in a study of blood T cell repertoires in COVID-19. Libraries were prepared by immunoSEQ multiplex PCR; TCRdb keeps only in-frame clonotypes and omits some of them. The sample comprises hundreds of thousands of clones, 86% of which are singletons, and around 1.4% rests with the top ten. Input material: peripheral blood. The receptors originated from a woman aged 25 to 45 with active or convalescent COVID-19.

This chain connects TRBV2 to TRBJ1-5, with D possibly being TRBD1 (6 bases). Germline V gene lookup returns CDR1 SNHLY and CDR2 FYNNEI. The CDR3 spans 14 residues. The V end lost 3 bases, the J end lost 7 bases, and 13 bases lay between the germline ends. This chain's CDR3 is CASSDWGQGQPQHF. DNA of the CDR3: TGTGCCAGCAGTGATTGGGGGCAAGGACAGCCCCAGCATTTT.

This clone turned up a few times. The CDR3 bases are TGCAGCGTTGAAGTGGGCGCCAACTATGGCTACACCTTC. This gives the protein CSVEVGANYGYTF. The V and J genes are TRBV29-1 and TRBJ1-2; no clear D. Germline V gives CDR1 SQVTM, CDR2 ANQGSEA. The V end was cut by 1 base, the J end by 2 bases, with 8 bases between. This CDR3 comprises 13 residues.

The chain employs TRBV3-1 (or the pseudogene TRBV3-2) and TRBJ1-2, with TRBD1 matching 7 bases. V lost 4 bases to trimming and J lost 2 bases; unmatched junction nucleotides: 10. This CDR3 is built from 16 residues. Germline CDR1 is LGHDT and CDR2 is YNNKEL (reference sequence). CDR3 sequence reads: CASSRGTAIINYGYTF. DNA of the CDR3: TGTGCCAGCAGCCGCGGGACAGCCATTATAAACTATGGCTACACCTTC.

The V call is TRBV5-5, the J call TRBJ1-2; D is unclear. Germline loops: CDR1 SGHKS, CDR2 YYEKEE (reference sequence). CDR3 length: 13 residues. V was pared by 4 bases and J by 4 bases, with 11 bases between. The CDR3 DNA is TGTGCCAGCAGCCCCGCGGACTTCTATGGCTACACCTTC. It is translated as CASSPADFYGYTF.

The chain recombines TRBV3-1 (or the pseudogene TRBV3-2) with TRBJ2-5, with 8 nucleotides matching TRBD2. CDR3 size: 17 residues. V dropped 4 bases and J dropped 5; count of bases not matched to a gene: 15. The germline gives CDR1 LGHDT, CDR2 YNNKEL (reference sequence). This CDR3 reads CASSPDRRRGEWETQYF. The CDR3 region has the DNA TGTGCCAGCAGCCCAGACCGGAGGCGGGGGGAATGGGAGACCCAGTACTTC.

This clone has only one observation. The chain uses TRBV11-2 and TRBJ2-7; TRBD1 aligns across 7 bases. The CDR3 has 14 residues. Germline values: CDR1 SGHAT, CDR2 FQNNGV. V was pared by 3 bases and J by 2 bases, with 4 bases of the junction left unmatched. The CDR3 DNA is TGTGCCAGCAGCTTCTACAGGGGCGCCTACGAGCAGTACTTC. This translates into CASSFYRGAYEQYF. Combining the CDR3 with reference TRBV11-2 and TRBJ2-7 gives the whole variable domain EAGVAQSPRYKIIEKRQSVAFWCNPISGHATLYWYQQILGQGPKLLIQFQNNGVVDDSQLPKDRFSAERLKGVDSTLKIQPAKLEDSAVYLCASSFYRGAYEQYFGPGTRLTVT.

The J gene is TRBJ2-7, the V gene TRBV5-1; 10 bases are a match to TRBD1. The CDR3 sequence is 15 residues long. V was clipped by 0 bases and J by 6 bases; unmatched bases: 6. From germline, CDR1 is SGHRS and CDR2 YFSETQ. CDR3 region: CASSLGGQGMGEQYF. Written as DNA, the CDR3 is TGCGCCAGCAGCTTGGGGGGACAGGGGATGGGCGAGCAGTACTTC. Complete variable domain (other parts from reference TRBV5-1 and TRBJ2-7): KAGVTQTPRYLIKTRGQQVTLSCSPISGHRSVSWYQQTPGQGLQFLFEYFSETQRNKGNFPGRFSGRQFSNSRSEMNVSTLELGDSALYLCASSLGGQGMGEQYFGPGTRLTVT.

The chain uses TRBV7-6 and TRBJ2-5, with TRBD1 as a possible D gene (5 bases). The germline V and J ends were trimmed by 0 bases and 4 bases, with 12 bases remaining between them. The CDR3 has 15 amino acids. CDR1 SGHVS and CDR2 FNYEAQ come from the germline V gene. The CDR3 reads CASSLAPNRPETQYF. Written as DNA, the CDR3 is TGTGCCAGCAGCTTAGCGCCGAACAGGCCAGAGACCCAGTACTTC.

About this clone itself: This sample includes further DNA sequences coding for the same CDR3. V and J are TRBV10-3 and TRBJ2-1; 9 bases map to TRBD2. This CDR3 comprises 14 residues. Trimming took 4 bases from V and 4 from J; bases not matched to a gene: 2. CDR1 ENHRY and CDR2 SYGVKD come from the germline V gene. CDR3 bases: TGTGCCATCAGTGGCGCGGGGGGGTACAATGAGCAGTTCTTC. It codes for CAISGAGGYNEQFF.

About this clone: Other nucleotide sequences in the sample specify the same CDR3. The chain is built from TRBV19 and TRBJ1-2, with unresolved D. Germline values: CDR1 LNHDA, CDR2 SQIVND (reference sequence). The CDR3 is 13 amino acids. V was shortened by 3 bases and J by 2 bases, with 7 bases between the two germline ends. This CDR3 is CASSISRNYGYTF. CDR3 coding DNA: TGTGCCAGTAGTATTTCGAGGAACTATGGCTACACCTTC.

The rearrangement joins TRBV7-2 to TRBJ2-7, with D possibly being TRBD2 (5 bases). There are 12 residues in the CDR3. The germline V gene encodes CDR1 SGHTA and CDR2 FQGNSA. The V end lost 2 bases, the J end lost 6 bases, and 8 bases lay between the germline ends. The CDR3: CASSLSGIEQYF. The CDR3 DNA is TGTGCCAGCAGCTTATCCGGGATCGAGCAGTACTTC. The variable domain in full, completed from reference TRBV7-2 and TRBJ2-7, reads GAGVSQSPSNKVTEKGKDVELRCDPISGHTALYWYRQSLGQGLEFLIYFQGNSAPDKSGLPSDRFSAERTGGSVSTLTIQRTQQEDSAVYLCASSLSGIEQYFGPGTRLTVT.

The CDR3 spells CASSQDYSSYEQYF. For the CDR3, the DNA is TGTGCCAGCAGCCAAGACTATAGCTCCTACGAGCAGTACTTC. The rearrangement joins TRBV3-1 (or the pseudogene TRBV3-2) to TRBJ2-7; D is uncertain. From germline, CDR1 is LGHDT and CDR2 YNNKEL (reference sequence). The V gene lost 0 bases and the J gene lost 0 bases, with 6 bases spanning the gap. The CDR3 runs 14 residues.

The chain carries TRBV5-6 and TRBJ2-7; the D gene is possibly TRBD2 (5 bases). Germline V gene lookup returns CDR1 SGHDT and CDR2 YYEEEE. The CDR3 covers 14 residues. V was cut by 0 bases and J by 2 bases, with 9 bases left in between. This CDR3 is CASSLGTQAYEQYF. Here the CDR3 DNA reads TGTGCCAGCAGCTTGGGGACTCAAGCCTACGAGCAGTACTTC.

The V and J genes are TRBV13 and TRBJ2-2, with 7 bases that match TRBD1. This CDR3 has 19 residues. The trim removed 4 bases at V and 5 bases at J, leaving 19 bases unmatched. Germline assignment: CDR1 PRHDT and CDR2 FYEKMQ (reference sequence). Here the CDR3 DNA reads TGTGCCAGCAGCTCTCTTACCCCCCTTGAGGGGGCAGGGACCGGGGAGCTGTTTTTT. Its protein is CASSSLTPLEGAGTGELFF.